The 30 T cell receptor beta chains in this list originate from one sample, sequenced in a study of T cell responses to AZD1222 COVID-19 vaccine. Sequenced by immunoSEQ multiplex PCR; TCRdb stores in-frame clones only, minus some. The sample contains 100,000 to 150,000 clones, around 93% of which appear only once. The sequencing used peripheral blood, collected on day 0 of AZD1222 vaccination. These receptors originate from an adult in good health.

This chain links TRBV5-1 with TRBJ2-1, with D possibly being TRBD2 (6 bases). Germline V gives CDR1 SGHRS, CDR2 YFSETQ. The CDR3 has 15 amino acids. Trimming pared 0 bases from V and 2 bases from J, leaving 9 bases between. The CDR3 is CASSLGLDPYNEQFF. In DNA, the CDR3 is TGCGCCAGCAGCTTGGGACTAGATCCCTACAATGAGCAGTTCTTC.

Here the CDR3 reads CASSPRTSGITDTQYF. The CDR3 DNA is TGTGCCAGCTCACCGAGGACTAGCGGCATCACAGATACGCAGTATTTT. The chain is built from TRBV18 and TRBJ2-3; 10 bases line up with TRBD2. J gave up 2 bases and V 3 bases, and 5 bases lay outside the gene matches. CDR1 is KGHSH, CDR2 LQKENI, per germline. This CDR3 region has 16 residues.

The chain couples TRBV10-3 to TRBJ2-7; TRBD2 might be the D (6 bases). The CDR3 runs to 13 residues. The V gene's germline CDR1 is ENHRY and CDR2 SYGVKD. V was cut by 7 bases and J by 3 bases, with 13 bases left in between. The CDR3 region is CAINGGSLYEQYF. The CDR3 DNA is TGTGCCATCAATGGGGGGTCCCTCTACGAGCAGTACTTC.

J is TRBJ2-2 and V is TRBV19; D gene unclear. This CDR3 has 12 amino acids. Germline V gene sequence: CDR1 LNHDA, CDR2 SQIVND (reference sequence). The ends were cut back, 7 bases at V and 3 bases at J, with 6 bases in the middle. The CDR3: CASTQDTGELFF. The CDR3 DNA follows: TGTGCCAGTACGCAAGACACCGGGGAGCTGTTTTTT.

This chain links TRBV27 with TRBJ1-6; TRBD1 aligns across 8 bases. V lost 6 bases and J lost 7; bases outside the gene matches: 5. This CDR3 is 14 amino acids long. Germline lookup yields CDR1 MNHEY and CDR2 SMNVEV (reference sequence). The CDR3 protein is CASSYDRGNSPLHF. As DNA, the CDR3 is TGTGCCAGCAGCTACGACAGGGGAAATTCACCCCTCCACTTT.

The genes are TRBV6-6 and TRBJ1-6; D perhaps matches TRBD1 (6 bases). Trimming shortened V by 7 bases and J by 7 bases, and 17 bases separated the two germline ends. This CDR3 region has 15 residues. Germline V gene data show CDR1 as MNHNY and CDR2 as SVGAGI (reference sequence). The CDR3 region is CASTRHRDKNSPLHF. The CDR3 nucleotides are TGTGCCAGCACAAGACACCGGGACAAAAATTCACCCCTCCACTTT.

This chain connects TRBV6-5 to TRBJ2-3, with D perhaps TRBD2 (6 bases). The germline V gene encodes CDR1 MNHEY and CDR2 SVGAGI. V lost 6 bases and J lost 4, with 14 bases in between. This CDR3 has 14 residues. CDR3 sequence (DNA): TGTGCCAGCAGGTGGAGGGTCGGGGCAGATACGCAGTATTTT. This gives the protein CASRWRVGADTQYF.

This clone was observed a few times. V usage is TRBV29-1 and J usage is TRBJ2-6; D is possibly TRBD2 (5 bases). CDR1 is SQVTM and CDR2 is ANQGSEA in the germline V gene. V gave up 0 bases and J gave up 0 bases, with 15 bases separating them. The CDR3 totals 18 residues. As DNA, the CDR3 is TGCAGCGTTGAAGATGGGGAGCTATGGGGCTCTGGGGCCAACGTCCTGACTTTC. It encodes CSVEDGELWGSGANVLTF.

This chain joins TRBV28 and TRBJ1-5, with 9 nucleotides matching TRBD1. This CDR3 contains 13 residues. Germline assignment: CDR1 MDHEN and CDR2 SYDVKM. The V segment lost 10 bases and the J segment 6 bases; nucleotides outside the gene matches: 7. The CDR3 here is CATGDRASQPQHF. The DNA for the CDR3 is TGTGCCACCGGGGACAGGGCGAGTCAGCCCCAGCATTTT.

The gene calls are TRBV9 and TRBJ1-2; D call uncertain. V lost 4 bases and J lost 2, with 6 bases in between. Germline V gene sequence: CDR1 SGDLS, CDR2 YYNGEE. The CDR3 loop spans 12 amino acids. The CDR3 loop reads CASSQENYGYTF. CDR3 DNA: TGTGCCAGCAGCCAGGAGAACTATGGCTACACCTTC.

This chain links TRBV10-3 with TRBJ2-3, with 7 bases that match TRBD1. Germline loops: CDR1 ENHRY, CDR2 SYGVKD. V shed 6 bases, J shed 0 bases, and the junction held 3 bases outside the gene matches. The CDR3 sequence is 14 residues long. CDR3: CAIRDRFSTDTQYF. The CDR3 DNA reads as TGTGCCATCAGGGACAGGTTTAGCACAGATACGCAGTATTTT.

CDR3 in amino acids: CASSLGGQGGPEQYF. The CDR3 nucleotides read TGTGCCAGCAGCTTAGGGGGACAGGGGGGACCCGAGCAGTACTTC. This chain joins TRBV7-8 and TRBJ2-7, with 11 bases lining up with TRBD1. After removal of 1 base from V and 6 bases from J, the junction contained 5 bases not matched to a gene. CDR1 and CDR2 from the germline V gene are SGHVS and FQNEAQ. The CDR3 runs 15 residues.

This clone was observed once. This CDR3 reads CAISVGRDYGYTF. The DNA for the CDR3 is TGTGCCATCAGTGTGGGGAGGGACTATGGCTACACCTTC. The V and J genes are TRBV10-3 and TRBJ1-2; D is unclear. V was clipped by 4 bases and J by 3 bases, with 9 bases between them. CDR3 length: 13 amino acids. The germline gives CDR1 ENHRY, CDR2 SYGVKD.

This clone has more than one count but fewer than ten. CDR3 DNA: TGTGCCAGCAGCCAAGGGGGGGAACTAAACAATGAGCAGTTCTTC. Amino acids: CASSQGGELNNEQFF. The chain has TRBV4-2 and TRBJ2-1; D perhaps matches TRBD2 (6 bases). CDR3 length: 15 residues. In germline, CDR1 is LGHNA, CDR2 YNFKEQ. With 1 base removed from V and 5 bases from J, the gap between germline ends came to 12 bases.

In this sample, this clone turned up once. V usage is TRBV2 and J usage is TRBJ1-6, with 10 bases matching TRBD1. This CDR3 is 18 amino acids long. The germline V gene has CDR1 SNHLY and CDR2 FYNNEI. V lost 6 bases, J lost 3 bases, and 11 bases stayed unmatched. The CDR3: CASSRPGQGMGYNSPLHF. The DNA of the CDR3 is TGTGCCAGCAGCAGGCCGGGACAGGGGATGGGCTATAATTCACCCCTCCACTTT.

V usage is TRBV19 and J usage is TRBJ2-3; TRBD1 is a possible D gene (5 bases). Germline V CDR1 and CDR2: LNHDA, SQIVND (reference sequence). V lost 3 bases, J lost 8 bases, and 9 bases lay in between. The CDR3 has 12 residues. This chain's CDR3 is CASSMTDVTQYF. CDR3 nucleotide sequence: TGTGCCAGTAGTATGACAGACGTTACGCAGTATTTT.

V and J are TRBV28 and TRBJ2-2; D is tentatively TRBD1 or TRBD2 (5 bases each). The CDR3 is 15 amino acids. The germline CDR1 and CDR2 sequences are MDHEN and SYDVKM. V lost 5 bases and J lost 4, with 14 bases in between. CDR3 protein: CASSRPSGGTGELFF. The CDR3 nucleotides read TGTGCCAGCAGTCGCCCCAGTGGGGGCACCGGGGAGCTGTTTTTT.

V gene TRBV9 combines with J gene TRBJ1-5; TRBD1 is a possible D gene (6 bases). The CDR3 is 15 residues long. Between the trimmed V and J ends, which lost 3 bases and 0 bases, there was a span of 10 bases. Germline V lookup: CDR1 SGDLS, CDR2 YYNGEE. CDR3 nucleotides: TGTGCCAGCAGCGAGGGGGGATATAGCAATCAGCCCCAGCATTTT. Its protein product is CASSEGGYSNQPQHF.

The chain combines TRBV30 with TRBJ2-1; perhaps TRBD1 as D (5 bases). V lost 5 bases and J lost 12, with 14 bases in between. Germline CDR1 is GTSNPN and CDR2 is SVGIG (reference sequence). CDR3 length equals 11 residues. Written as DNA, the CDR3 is TGTGCCTGGGTCCAGGGAAGGGCGCAGTTCTTC. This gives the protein CAWVQGRAQFF. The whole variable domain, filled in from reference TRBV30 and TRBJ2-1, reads SQTIHQWPATLVQPVGSPLSLECTVEGTSNPNLYWYRQAAGRGLQLLFYSVGIGQISSEVPQNLSASRPQDRQFILSSKKLLLSDSGFYLCAWVQGRAQFFGPGTRLTVL.

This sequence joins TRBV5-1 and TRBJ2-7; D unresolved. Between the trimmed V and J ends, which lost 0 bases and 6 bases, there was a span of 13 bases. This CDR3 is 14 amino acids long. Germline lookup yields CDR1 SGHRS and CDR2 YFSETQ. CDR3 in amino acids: CASSLGGDSVEQYF. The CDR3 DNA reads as TGCGCCAGCAGCTTGGGTGGCGATTCGGTCGAGCAGTACTTC.

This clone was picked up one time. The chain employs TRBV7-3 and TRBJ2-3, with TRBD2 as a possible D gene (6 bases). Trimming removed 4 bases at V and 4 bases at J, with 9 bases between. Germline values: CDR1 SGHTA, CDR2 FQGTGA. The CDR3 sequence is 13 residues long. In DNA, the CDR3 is TGTGCCAGCAGCTGGAGCGGGTCAGATACGCAGTATTTT. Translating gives CASSWSGSDTQYF.

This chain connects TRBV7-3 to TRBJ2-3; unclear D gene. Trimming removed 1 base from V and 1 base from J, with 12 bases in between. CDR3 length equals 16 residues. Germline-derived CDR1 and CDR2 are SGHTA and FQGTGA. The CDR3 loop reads CASSLSLRDRTDTQYF. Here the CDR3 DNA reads TGTGCCAGCAGCTTAAGTTTGCGAGACCGCACAGATACGCAGTATTTT.

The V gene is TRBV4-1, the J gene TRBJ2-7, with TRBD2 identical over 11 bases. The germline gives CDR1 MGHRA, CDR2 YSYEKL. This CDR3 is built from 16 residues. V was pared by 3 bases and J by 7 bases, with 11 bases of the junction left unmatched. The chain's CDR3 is CASSQPSASGRLEQYF. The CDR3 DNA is TGCGCCAGCAGCCAGCCTAGCGCTAGCGGGAGGCTTGAGCAGTACTTC.

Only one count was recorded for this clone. CDR3 nucleotides: TGTGCCAGCAGCCAAGAGCTTGAGGGGGCCTACGAGCAGTACTTC. As protein: CASSQELEGAYEQYF. The rearrangement joins TRBV4-2 to TRBJ2-7, with D perhaps matching TRBD1 (6 bases). The length of the CDR3 is 15 residues. In germline, CDR1 is LGHNA, CDR2 YNFKEQ. V was shortened by 0 bases and J by 2 bases, with 11 bases between the two germline ends.

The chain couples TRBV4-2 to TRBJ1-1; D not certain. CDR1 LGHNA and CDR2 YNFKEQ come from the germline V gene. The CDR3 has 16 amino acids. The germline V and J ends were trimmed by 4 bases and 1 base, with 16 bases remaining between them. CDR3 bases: TGTGCCAGCAGCCTGCTCGGAAGGAGGCCGAACACTGAAGCTTTCTTT. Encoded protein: CASSLLGRRPNTEAFF.

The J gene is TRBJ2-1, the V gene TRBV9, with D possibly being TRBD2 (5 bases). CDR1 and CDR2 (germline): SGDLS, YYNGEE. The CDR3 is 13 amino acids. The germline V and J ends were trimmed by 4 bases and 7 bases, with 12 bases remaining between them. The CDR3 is CASSFGVRNEQFF. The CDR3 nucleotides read TGTGCCAGCAGCTTCGGGGTTCGGAATGAGCAGTTCTTC. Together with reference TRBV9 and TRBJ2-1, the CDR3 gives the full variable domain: DSGVTQTPKHLITATGQRVTLRCSPRSGDLSVYWYQQSLDQGLQFLIQYYNGEERAKGNILERFSAQQFPDLHSELNLSSLELGDSALYFCASSFGVRNEQFFGPGTRLTVL.

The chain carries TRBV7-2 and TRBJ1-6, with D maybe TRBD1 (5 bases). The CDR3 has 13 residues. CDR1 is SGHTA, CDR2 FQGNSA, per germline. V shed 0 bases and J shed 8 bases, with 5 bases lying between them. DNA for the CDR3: TGTGCCAGCAGCTTAGCGGGGGATTCACCCCTCCACTTT. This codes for CASSLAGDSPLHF.

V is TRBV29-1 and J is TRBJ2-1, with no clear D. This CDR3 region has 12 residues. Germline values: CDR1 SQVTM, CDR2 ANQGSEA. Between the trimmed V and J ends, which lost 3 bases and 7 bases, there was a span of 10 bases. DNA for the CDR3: TGCAGCGTTGAGGGAACAAATAATGAGCAGTTCTTC. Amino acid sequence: CSVEGTNNEQFF.

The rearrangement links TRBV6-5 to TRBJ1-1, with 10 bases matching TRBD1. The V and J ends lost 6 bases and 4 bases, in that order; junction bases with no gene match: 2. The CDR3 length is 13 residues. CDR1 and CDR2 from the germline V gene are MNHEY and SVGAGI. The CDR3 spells CASRWTGGTEAFF. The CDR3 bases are TGTGCCAGCAGGTGGACAGGGGGCACTGAAGCTTTCTTT.

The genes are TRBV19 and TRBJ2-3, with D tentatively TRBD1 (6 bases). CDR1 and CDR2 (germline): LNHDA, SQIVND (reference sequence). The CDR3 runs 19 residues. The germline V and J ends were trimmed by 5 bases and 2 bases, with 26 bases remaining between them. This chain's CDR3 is CASSPGQTYLLLSTDTQYF. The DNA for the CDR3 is TGTGCCAGTAGTCCCGGACAGACCTACCTCCTTCTTTCCACAGATACGCAGTATTTT.